The clone carrying this T cell receptor (beta chain) was recorded a few times. The target antigen is unknown. It was cDNA, reverse transcribed from extracted RNA, that served as the sequencing template. The data were produced by immunoSEQ multiplex PCR, yet TCRdb's version contains in-frame clones alone and is incomplete. The sample has 110,000 or so clones, approximately 51% seen once. This specimen belongs to a study of CD8+ T cells in alopecia areata. The overall study: In an open-label trial, patients got 5 to 10 mg tofacitinib twice daily.

General observations from the study: Patients shared TCRs less clearly than mice did, possibly for HLA-related reasons. There was only one nonresponder, so it was unclear how baseline CD8+ expansion relates to response.

The sample's treatment: oral pan-JAK inhibitor, 5-10 mg twice daily. Trimming removed 5 bases at V and 1 base at J, with 15 bases between. In germline, CDR1 is SGHTA, CDR2 FQGNSA. This CDR3 has 15 residues. The source material was CD4+ T cells sorted from blood, sampled at week 24, from a patient treated with tofacitinib. This sequence originates from a human donor with alopecia areata. This chain links TRBV7-2 with TRBJ2-7; D might be TRBD1 (7 bases). The chain's CDR3 is CASSPRGDKSYEQYF. The CDR3, as DNA: TGTGCCAGCAGCCCCAGGGGGGATAAGTCCTACGAGCAGTACTTC. The full variable domain, its missing parts supplied by reference TRBV7-2 and TRBJ2-7, is GAGVSQSPSNKVTEKGKDVELRCDPISGHTALYWYRQSLGQGLEFLIYFQGNSAPDKSGLPSDRFSAERTGGSVSTLTIQRTQQEDSAVYLCASSPRGDKSYEQYFGPGTRLTVT.